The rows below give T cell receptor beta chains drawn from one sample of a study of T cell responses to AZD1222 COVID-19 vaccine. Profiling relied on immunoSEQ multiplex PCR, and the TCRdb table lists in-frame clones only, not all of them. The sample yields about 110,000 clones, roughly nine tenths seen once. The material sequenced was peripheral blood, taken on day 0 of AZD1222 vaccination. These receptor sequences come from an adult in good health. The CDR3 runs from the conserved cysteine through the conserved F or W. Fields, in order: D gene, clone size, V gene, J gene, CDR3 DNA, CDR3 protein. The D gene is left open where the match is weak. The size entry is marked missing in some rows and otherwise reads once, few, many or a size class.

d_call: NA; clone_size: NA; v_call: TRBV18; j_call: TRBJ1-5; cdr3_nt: TGTGCCAGCTCTAGGGACGGCCTGGTTAGCCCCCAGCATTTT; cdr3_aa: CASSRDGLVSPQHF
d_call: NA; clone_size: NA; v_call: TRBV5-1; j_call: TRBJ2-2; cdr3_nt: TGCGCCAGCAGCTTGGAAGGTAGCAAGTCCGGGGAGCTGTTTTTT; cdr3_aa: CASSLEGSKSGELFF
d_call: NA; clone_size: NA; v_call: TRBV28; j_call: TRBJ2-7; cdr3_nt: TGTGCCAGCAGTTTATCCCTCGACAGAATCTACTACGAGCAGTACTTC; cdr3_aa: CASSLSLDRIYYEQYF
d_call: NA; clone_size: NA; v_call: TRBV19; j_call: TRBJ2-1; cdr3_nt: TGTGCCAGTAGGCCCCAGGATAGGTACAATGAGCAGTTCTTC; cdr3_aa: CASRPQDRYNEQFF
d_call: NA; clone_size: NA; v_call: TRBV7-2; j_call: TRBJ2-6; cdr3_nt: TGTGCCAGCAGCGGCGATAGTCGATTAAGTCTGTCGGGGGCCAACGTCCTGACTTTC; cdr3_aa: CASSGDSRLSLSGANVLTF
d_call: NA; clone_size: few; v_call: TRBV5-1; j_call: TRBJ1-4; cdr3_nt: TGCGCCAGCAGCTTGTTGGCAACTAATGAAAAACTGTTTTTT; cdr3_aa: CASSLLATNEKLFF
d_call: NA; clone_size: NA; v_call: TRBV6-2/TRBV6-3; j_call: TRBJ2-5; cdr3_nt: TGTGCCAGCAGTTATGAGGGGGGTATCCAAGAGACCCAGTACTTC; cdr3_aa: CASSYEGGIQETQYF
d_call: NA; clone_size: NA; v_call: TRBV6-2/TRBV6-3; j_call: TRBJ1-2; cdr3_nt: TGTGCCAGCAGTGATCGACAGGTGGACTATGGCTACACCTTC; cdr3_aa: CASSDRQVDYGYTF
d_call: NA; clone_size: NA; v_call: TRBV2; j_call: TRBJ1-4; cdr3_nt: TGTGCCAGCAGTGAGGGGCGGGGAACTAATGAAAAACTGTTTTTT; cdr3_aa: CASSEGRGTNEKLFF
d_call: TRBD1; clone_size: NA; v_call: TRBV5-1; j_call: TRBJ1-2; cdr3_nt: TGCGCCAGCAGCTTTGGGACAGGGGGCCGCGGACACTATGGCTACACCTTC; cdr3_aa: CASSFGTGGRGHYGYTF
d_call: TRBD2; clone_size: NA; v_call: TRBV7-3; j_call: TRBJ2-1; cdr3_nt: TGTGCCAGCAGCCGGTCCGCTAGCGGGTTCGGTGAGCAGTTCTTC; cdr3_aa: CASSRSASGFGEQFF
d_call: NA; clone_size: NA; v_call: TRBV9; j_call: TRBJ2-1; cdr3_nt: TGTGCCAGCAGTTTGGGGAATGAGCAGTTCTTC; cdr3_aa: CASSLGNEQFF
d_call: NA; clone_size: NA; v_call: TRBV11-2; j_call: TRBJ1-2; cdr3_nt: TGTGCCAGCAGCCAAGGCGGTGTTCGGGCGGTTAACTATGGCTACACCTTC; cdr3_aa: CASSQGGVRAVNYGYTF
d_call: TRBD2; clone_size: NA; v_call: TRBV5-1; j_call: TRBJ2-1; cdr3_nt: TGCGCCAGCAGCTTGGGGACTAGCGGGGAACTTCGCAATGAGCAGTTCTTC; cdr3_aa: CASSLGTSGELRNEQFF
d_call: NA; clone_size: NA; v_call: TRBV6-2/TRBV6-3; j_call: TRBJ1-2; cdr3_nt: TGTGCCAGCAGTCAGGGTCCCAACCGGTATGGCTACACCTTC; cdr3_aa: CASSQGPNRYGYTF
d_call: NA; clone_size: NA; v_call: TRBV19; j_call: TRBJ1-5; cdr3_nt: TGTGCCAGTAGTCTAGAGCTTCAGCCCCAGCATTTT; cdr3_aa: CASSLELQPQHF
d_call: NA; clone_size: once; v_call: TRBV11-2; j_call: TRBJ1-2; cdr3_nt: TGTGCCAGCAGCTTCGGGGACTCCTCGTGGGGCTACACCTTC; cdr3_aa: CASSFGDSSWGYTF
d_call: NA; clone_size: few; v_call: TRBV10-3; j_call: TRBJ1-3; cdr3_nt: TGTGCCATCGGCCGAGAGACTGGAAACACCATATATTTT; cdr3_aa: CAIGRETGNTIYF
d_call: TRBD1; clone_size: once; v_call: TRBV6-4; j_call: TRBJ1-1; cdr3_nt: TGTGCCAGCAGTGACTCGCTTACAGGGGCCAGTGAAGCTTTCTTT; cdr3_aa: CASSDSLTGASEAFF
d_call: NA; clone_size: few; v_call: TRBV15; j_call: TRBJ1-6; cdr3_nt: TGTGCCACCAGCAAAAGAGGAAGGGGAGATAATTCACCCCTCCACTTT; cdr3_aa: CATSKRGRGDNSPLHF
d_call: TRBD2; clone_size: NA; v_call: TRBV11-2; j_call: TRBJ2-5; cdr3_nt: TGTGCCAGCAGACTAGCGGGAGGAGAGACCCAGTACTTC; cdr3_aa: CASRLAGGETQYF
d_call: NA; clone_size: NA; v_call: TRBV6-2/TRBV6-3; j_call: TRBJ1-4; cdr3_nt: TGTGCCAGCAGTCTGGGGGGCCCCTCCGAAAAACTGTTTTTT; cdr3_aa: CASSLGGPSEKLFF
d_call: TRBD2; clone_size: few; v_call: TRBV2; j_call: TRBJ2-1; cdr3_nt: TGTGCCAGCAAAAGGACCGGAAAAAGTACTAGCGGGAGGGGCTACAATGAGCAGTTCTTC; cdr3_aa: CASKRTGKSTSGRGYNEQFF
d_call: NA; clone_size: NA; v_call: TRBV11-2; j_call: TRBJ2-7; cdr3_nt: TGTGCCAGCAGCTTAGGCCAGGAGGCCTACGAGCAGTACTTC; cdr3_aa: CASSLGQEAYEQYF
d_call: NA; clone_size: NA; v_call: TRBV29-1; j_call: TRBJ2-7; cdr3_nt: TGCAGCGTTGTCCGGGCCCCAGCGAACGAGCAGTACTTC; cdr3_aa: CSVVRAPANEQYF
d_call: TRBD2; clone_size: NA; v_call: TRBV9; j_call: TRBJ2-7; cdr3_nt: TGTGCCAGCAGCAGACGCGGAGCGGGGTTAAACGAGCAGTACTTC; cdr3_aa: CASSRRGAGLNEQYF